The 32 T cell receptor beta chains presented below share a single source sample, sequenced in a study of T cells after yellow fever vaccination. TCRdb called the 5' RACE reads again in MiXCR, with one record for every CDR3 protein. In the table there are more than 300,000 distinct CDR3 sequences, around 7% of which are singletons. This specimen consisted of PBMCs, obtained about 41 days after the first yellow fever vaccination. These receptors originate from a man between 18 and 29 years old who received the YFV17D yellow fever vaccine.

This clonotype appeared a few times. The chain uses TRBV7-9 and TRBJ2-1; no definite D call. CDR3 length equals 13 residues. CDR1 and CDR2 (germline): SEHNR, FQNEAQ (reference sequence). V was pared by 3 bases and J by 5 bases, with 8 bases between. The DNA for the CDR3 is TGTGCCAGCAGCTTCGAGGTCGACAATGAGCAGTTCTTC. Its protein product is CASSFEVDNEQFF.

There are many counts of this clonotype. The chain joins TRBV7-2 to TRBJ2-3, with D tentatively TRBD2 (5 bases). The CDR3 has 13 amino acids. Germline lookup yields CDR1 SGHTA and CDR2 FQGNSA. Trimming stripped 5 bases from V and 2 bases from J, with 8 bases between. CDR3 loop: CASSRGHTDTQYF. DNA for the CDR3: TGTGCCAGCAGCCGCGGGCACACAGATACGCAGTATTTT. The full variable domain, rest sourced from reference TRBV7-2 and TRBJ2-3, is GAGVSQSPSNKVTEKGKDVELRCDPISGHTALYWYRQSLGQGLEFLIYFQGNSAPDKSGLPSDRFSAERTGGSVSTLTIQRTQQEDSAVYLCASSRGHTDTQYFGPGTRLTVL.

V is TRBV3-1 and J is TRBJ2-5, with D perhaps TRBD2 (5 bases). Germline loops: CDR1 LGHDT, CDR2 YNNKEL (reference sequence). The CDR3 length is 10 residues. Trimming took 5 bases from V and 7 from J, leaving 5 bases between them. The CDR3 spells CASSAGTQYF. Written as DNA, the CDR3 is TGTGCCAGCAGCGCGGGGACCCAGTACTTC.

There are many counts of this clonotype. The chain recombines TRBV5-1 with TRBJ2-4, with D maybe TRBD1 (5 bases). Germline V gives CDR1 SGHRS, CDR2 YFSETQ. The CDR3 consists of 13 residues. With 4 bases removed from V and 5 bases from J, the gap between germline ends came to 10 bases. The CDR3 loop reads CASSPGSQNIQYF. The CDR3, as DNA: TGCGCCAGCAGCCCAGGGTCCCAAAACATTCAGTACTTC. The full variable domain, its missing parts supplied by reference TRBV5-1 and TRBJ2-4, is KAGVTQTPRYLIKTRGQQVTLSCSPISGHRSVSWYQQTPGQGLQFLFEYFSETQRNKGNFPGRFSGRQFSNSRSEMNVSTLELGDSALYLCASSPGSQNIQYFGAGTRLSVL.

This clonotype was observed at least ten times. V gene TRBV12-5 combines with J gene TRBJ2-3; 8 bases line up with TRBD1. In germline, CDR1 is LGHNT, CDR2 FRNRAP. Trimming removed 7 bases from V and 3 bases from J; junction bases left unmatched: 6. CDR3 length: 14 amino acids. CDR3 bases: TGTGCTAGTGCGCAGGACAGGGCGACAGATACGCAGTATTTT. This gives the protein CASAQDRATDTQYF.

The rearrangement links TRBV7-2 to TRBJ1-2; the D is unclear. CDR1 and CDR2 (germline): SGHTA, FQGNSA. The V end lost 2 bases, the J end lost 4 bases, and 8 bases lay between the germline ends. The CDR3 has 13 residues. The CDR3 region has the DNA TGTGCCAGCAGCTTAAGTATGCTCTATGGCTACACCTTC. Its protein is CASSLSMLYGYTF.

The chain carries TRBV9 and TRBJ2-3; D might be TRBD2 (5 bases). This CDR3 region has 15 residues. Germline loops: CDR1 SGDLS, CDR2 YYNGEE. V was shortened by 2 bases and J by 0 bases, with 10 bases between the two germline ends. The CDR3 reads CASSVGAPSTDTQYF. For the CDR3, the DNA is TGTGCCAGCAGCGTGGGAGCGCCTAGCACAGATACGCAGTATTTT.

There are many counts of this clonotype. V is TRBV5-1 and J is TRBJ2-5; 7 bases match TRBD1. The length of the CDR3 is 14 residues. Trimming removed 3 bases from V and 2 bases from J; junction bases left unmatched: 4. In germline, CDR1 is SGHRS, CDR2 YFSETQ. CDR3 DNA sequence: TGCGCCAGCAGCTGGGACAGACTTCAAGAGACCCAGTACTTC. Protein product: CASSWDRLQETQYF.

Ten or more counts support this clonotype. The V gene is TRBV27, the J gene TRBJ2-1; D unclear. Germline V CDR1 and CDR2: MNHEY, SMNVEV (reference sequence). V was pared by 2 bases and J by 8 bases, with 10 bases between. This CDR3 is 13 amino acids long. CDR3 bases: TGTGCCAGCAGTTTAAGGACCGGAGATGAGCAGTTCTTC. Amino acids: CASSLRTGDEQFF.

The chain joins TRBV29-1 to TRBJ2-3; no clear D gene. The CDR3 runs to 12 residues. V lost 5 bases, J lost 4 bases, and 10 bases lay in between. Germline CDR1 is SQVTM and CDR2 is ANQGSEA. The CDR3 spells CSVLPSADTQYF. CDR3 DNA: TGCAGCGTTTTACCATCAGCAGATACGCAGTATTTT.

This clonotype occurred a few times. The V and J genes are TRBV12-3 or TRBV12-4 and TRBJ2-5; maybe TRBD2 (5 bases). This CDR3 region has 16 residues. V was cut by 5 bases and J by 4 bases, with 20 bases left in between. The CDR3 is CASSRASGFPRETQYF. DNA of the CDR3: TGTGCCAGCAGTCGGGCGTCGGGATTTCCACGAGAGACCCAGTACTTC.

This clonotype showed up just a few times. The chain joins TRBV4-3 to TRBJ2-7; D remains unclear. The germline V and J ends were trimmed by 0 bases and 7 bases, with 10 bases remaining between them. Germline V gene data show CDR1 as LGHNA and CDR2 as YSLEER. The CDR3 loop spans 13 amino acids. The CDR3 loop is CASSQDGFGEQYF. The CDR3 bases are TGCGCCAGCAGCCAAGATGGTTTTGGGGAGCAGTACTTC.

This clonotype has only a few counts. This chain links TRBV4-2 with TRBJ2-1, with D possibly matching TRBD2 (5 bases). The CDR3 is 14 amino acids. Trimming took 1 base from V and 8 from J, leaving 12 bases between them. Germline-derived CDR1 and CDR2 are LGHNA and YNFKEQ. DNA for the CDR3: TGTGCCAGCAGCCAAGGAGGGCGGAATGATGAGCAGTTCTTC. Amino acids: CASSQGGRNDEQFF.

The V and J genes are TRBV7-9 and TRBJ1-2, with D perhaps matching TRBD1 (6 bases). V dropped 6 bases and J dropped 3 bases, with 14 bases sitting between them. Germline CDR1 and CDR2: SEHNR and FQNEAQ (reference sequence). The CDR3 length is 14 residues. The CDR3 DNA is TGTGCCAGCAGAGAGGGGGTCAATGACTATGGCTACACCTTC. It is translated as CASREGVNDYGYTF.

In this sample, this clonotype turned up a few times. The CDR3 spells CSAGAGTSTDTQYF. The CDR3 DNA sequence: TGCAGTGCTGGAGCGGGGACTAGCACAGATACGCAGTATTTT. The chain has TRBV20-1 and TRBJ2-3; TRBD2 matches 7 bases. Germline V gives CDR1 DFQATT, CDR2 SNEGSKA (reference sequence). V shed 5 bases, J shed 0 bases, and the junction held 5 bases outside the gene matches. This CDR3 spans 14 amino acids.

This clonotype was counted between two and nine times. The chain is built from TRBV27 and TRBJ2-1, with D perhaps matching TRBD1 (5 bases). This CDR3 is 13 amino acids long. Germline V gene sequence: CDR1 MNHEY, CDR2 SMNVEV (reference sequence). V lost 6 bases and J 13 bases, leaving 19 bases between the germline ends. CDR3: CASSLADTQVQFF. CDR3 sequence (DNA): TGTGCCAGCAGCCTGGCGGACACCCAAGTCCAGTTCTTC.

The chain links TRBV7-6 to TRBJ2-3; the match to TRBD2 covers 14 bases. Germline V CDR1 and CDR2: SGHVS, FNYEAQ. This CDR3 is built from 16 residues. The V segment lost 8 bases and the J segment 1 base; nucleotides outside the gene matches: 5. CDR3 in amino acids: CASGTGLAGGTDTQYF. CDR3 sequence (DNA): TGTGCCAGCGGAACGGGACTAGCGGGGGGCACAGATACGCAGTATTTT.

This clonotype has a handful of counts. The chain joins TRBV15 to TRBJ2-5, with D uncertain. The germline V gene has CDR1 LNHNV and CDR2 YYDKDF (reference sequence). V lost 0 bases to trimming and J lost 5 bases, with 13 bases between them. The CDR3 has 15 residues. CDR3 nucleotides: TGTGCCACCAGCAGAGATCTAAGGATTTGGGAGACCCAGTACTTC. Its translation is CATSRDLRIWETQYF. Filled out from reference TRBV15 and TRBJ2-5, the complete variable domain reads DAMVIQNPRYQVTQFGKPVTLSCSQTLNHNVMYWYQQKSSQAPKLLFHYYDKDFNNEADTPDNFQSRRPNTSFCFLDIRSPGLGDTAMYLCATSRDLRIWETQYFGPGTRLLVL.

V and J are TRBV7-9 and TRBJ2-5; D gene ambiguous. Germline V gene data show CDR1 as SEHNR and CDR2 as FQNEAQ (reference sequence). V was trimmed by 4 bases and J by 3 bases, leaving 6 bases between them. The CDR3 loop spans 12 amino acids. CDR3 protein: CASSSPEETQYF. DNA of the CDR3: TGTGCCAGCAGCTCCCCGGAAGAGACCCAGTACTTC.

The chain has TRBV19 and TRBJ1-1; D call uncertain. CDR1 LNHDA and CDR2 SQIVND come from the germline V gene (reference sequence). The CDR3 spans 13 residues. Trimming left V 3 bases short and J 1 base short, with 6 bases between. CDR3 amino acids: CASSIRRNTEAFF. As DNA, the CDR3 is TGTGCCAGTAGTATCCGGAGGAACACTGAAGCTTTCTTT.

The V and J genes are TRBV5-1 and TRBJ1-1, with unresolved D. The CDR3 runs to 13 residues. Trimming removed 2 bases from V and 4 bases from J, with 9 bases in between. Germline V gives CDR1 SGHRS, CDR2 YFSETQ. The CDR3, as DNA: TGCGCCAGCAGCTTCAATGATCGCACTGAAGCTTTCTTT. It translates to CASSFNDRTEAFF.

The chain joins TRBV27 to TRBJ1-1, with unresolved D. The ends were cut back, 9 bases at V and 8 bases at J, with 16 bases in the middle. The CDR3 length is 12 residues. Germline V lookup: CDR1 MNHEY, CDR2 SMNVEV (reference sequence). CDR3 nucleotides: TGTGCCAGTGTGGACTTCTGGAGGGAAGCTTTCTTT. This encodes CASVDFWREAFF.

This clonotype was counted a few times. The chain joins TRBV7-9 to TRBJ1-1, with TRBD1 matching over 7 bases. V shed 3 bases, J shed 8 bases, and the junction held 12 bases outside the gene matches. The germline CDR1 and CDR2 sequences are SEHNR and FQNEAQ (reference sequence). This CDR3 is built from 15 residues. The CDR3 is CASSFPGTDGIEAFF. The DNA of the CDR3 is TGTGCCAGCAGCTTCCCCGGGACAGATGGAATCGAAGCTTTCTTT.

This chain joins TRBV7-6 and TRBJ2-3, with D possibly being TRBD2 (6 bases). Trimming cost V 1 base and J 4 bases, with 12 bases left between them. Germline values: CDR1 SGHVS, CDR2 FNYEAQ. CDR3 length: 15 amino acids. The chain's CDR3 is CASSLGGGVADTQYF. The CDR3 DNA sequence: TGTGCCAGCAGCTTAGGGGGCGGGGTCGCAGATACGCAGTATTTT.

With regard to this clonotype: A much larger clone differs by one base, so this may be a read error. The rearrangement uses TRBV14 and TRBJ2-7, with D perhaps TRBD1 or TRBD2 (6 bases each). V lost 5 bases to trimming and J lost 6 bases, with 20 bases between them. The CDR3 loop spans 15 amino acids. Germline V CDR1 and CDR2: SGHDN, FVKESK. CDR3 sequence (DNA): TGTGCCAGCAGCGGTCCCGCAAGCTGGGGGGCCGAGCAGTACTTC. Translation: CASSGPASWGAEQYF.

V is TRBV4-1 and J is TRBJ2-2, with 9 bases matching TRBD2. There are 17 residues in the CDR3. Germline CDR1 reads MGHRA; CDR2 reads YSYEKL. V lost 0 bases to trimming and J lost 4 bases; unmatched junction nucleotides: 6. The CDR3 loop is CASSQEGGLAFTGELFF. The CDR3 nucleotides read TGCGCCAGCAGCCAAGAAGGCGGACTAGCGTTCACCGGGGAGCTGTTTTTT.

This clonotype was seen only a few times. The gene calls are TRBV30 and TRBJ2-7; D is unresolved. Germline CDR1 and CDR2: GTSNPN and SVGIG (reference sequence). V gave up 2 bases and J gave up 4 bases, with 6 bases separating them. The CDR3 has 11 amino acids. The CDR3 DNA sequence: TGTGCCTGGAGTATCGGATACGAGCAGTACTTC. Translated, it gives CAWSIGYEQYF.

The V call is TRBV6-6, the J call TRBJ1-2; 7 positions agree with TRBD1. V dropped 4 bases and J dropped 14; count of bases not matched to a gene: 10. Germline assignment: CDR1 MNHNY and CDR2 SVGAGI (reference sequence). CDR3 length: 12 amino acids. CDR3 in amino acids: CASSSTGTVLTF. CDR3 bases: TGTGCCAGCAGTTCAACGGGGACAGTCTTAACCTTC.

This clonotype was observed a few times. The chain joins TRBV29-1 to TRBJ2-7; 7 nucleotides align to TRBD1. Germline V gene data show CDR1 as SQVTM and CDR2 as ANQGSEA. With V trimmed by 5 bases and J by 3 bases, 7 bases remained unmatched. This CDR3 is built from 13 residues. CDR3 sequence reads: CSVMTGSVYEQYF. For the CDR3, the DNA is TGCAGCGTTATGACAGGGTCTGTCTACGAGCAGTACTTC.

This clonotype has just a few counts. This chain links TRBV7-2 with TRBJ2-1, with a tentative D call TRBD1 (5 bases). CDR3 length: 16 residues. Germline loops: CDR1 SGHTA, CDR2 FQGNSA. With 0 bases removed from V and 4 bases from J, the gap between germline ends came to 13 bases. This chain's CDR3 is CASSLALGRVYNEQFF. DNA for the CDR3: TGTGCCAGCAGCTTAGCATTGGGCAGGGTGTACAATGAGCAGTTCTTC.

This clonotype was recorded a few times. The chain has TRBV10-3 and TRBJ2-7, with D possibly being TRBD2 (5 bases). The ends were cut back, 8 bases at V and 0 bases at J, with 11 bases in the middle. Germline-derived CDR1 and CDR2 are ENHRY and SYGVKD. The CDR3 consists of 13 residues. The CDR3 DNA reads as TGTGCCATCGGAGAGGGCAGCTCCTACGAGCAGTACGTC. Translated, it gives CAIGEGSSYEQYV.

CDR3 sequence: CAGALTMSSYNEQFF. CDR3 DNA sequence: TGTGCCGGCGCTCTGACTATGAGCTCCTACAATGAGCAGTTCTTC. The rearrangement joins TRBV2 to TRBJ2-1; D is perhaps TRBD2 (5 bases). V lost 11 bases to trimming and J lost 0 bases, with 17 bases between them. CDR1 and CDR2 (germline): SNHLY, FYNNEI. The CDR3 covers 15 residues.